This TCR beta chain was sequenced during a study of Graves' ophthalmopathy and Graves' hyperthyroidism. Amplification targeted the TCR beta CDR3 regions, with RNA transcripts as the source material. An initial RT-PCR round employing HTBI primers preceded a second-round multiplex PCR. TCRdb reprocessed the multiplex PCR reads with MiXCR, giving one entry per CDR3 protein. The sample comprises 500,000 to 700,000 distinct CDR3 sequences, about a fifth of which are singletons, and approximately 7% rests with the top ten. CDR1 and CDR2 (germline): GTSNPN, SVGIG (reference sequence). The CDR3 spans 13 residues. With 8 bases removed from V and 4 bases from J, the gap between germline ends came to 17 bases. This clonotype was detected a few times.

The sequenced sample consisted of peripheral blood. The V and J genes are TRBV30 and TRBJ1-1; D is ambiguous. This receptor was identified in a young woman with stable Graves' hyperthyroidism. Some clones in this sample may be carry-over from other donors' samples. The CDR3 DNA reads as TGTGCCGGCTACAAGGCCGATAGCACTGAAGCTTTCTTT. This sequence encodes CAGYKADSTEAFF.